This T cell receptor (beta chain) stems from a study of blood T cell repertoires in COVID-19. Study-level background: COVID-19 samples, acute and convalescent, were from the United States, Italy and Spain.

With 5 bases clipped from V and 2 bases from J, the junction kept 9 bases outside the gene matches. The germline V gene has CDR1 SGHVS and CDR2 FQNEAQ. This CDR3 is 15 amino acids long. Participants were aged 18 to 89 years from some 24 US areas. Participants' reported clinical history set cohort assignment. This clone was recorded only once. The assay was immunoSEQ multiplex PCR, and TCRdb's table has in-frame clones only and misses some. The sample shows fewer than 250,000 clones, roughly 91% of them seen only once. The gene calls are TRBV7-8 and TRBJ2-7, with TRBD1 matching 7 bases. The sample was PBMCs or T cells enriched from blood (not recorded which). This receptor was identified in a young man in a cohort exposed to, infected with or recovered from COVID-19 (not recorded which). The CDR3 DNA follows: TGTGCCAGCAGCAAAACCGGGACAGCGCCCTACGAGCAGTACTTC. It yields the protein CASSKTGTAPYEQYF.